This TCR beta chain was sequenced during a study of T cell changes during pregnancy in multiple sclerosis. Profiled with immunoSEQ multiplex PCR; TCRdb holds only in-frame clones, not every one. The top ten clones hold 1.9% of a sample with around 100,000 clones, about 90% of them seen once. Trimming took off 4 bases at V and 8 bases at J, with 20 bases between the two ends. Germline V gene data show CDR1 as SQVTM and CDR2 as ANQGSEA. CDR3 length: 14 amino acids. This clone was counted once. The source of this sequence is a female donor with multiple sclerosis, enrolled in a pregnancy study. The V call is TRBV29-1, the J call TRBJ2-5; the D gene is possibly TRBD2 (7 bases). Sequences were derived from peripheral blood, sampled after pregnancy. CDR3 residues: CSVAPPGGGATQYF. As DNA, the CDR3 is TGCAGCGTTGCCCCTCCCGGTGGGGGGGCAACCCAGTACTTC.